The entry below gives a single T cell receptor beta chain sequence along with its context. Study processing details: Counts of nucleated cells, estimated from reference gene primer amplification, were obtained. The method was immunoSEQ multiplex PCR; TCRdb's version includes in-frame clones alone and lacks a portion of them. V, J and clone size are those of that table, while D and trimming were read from the DNA. The top ten hold approximately 5.2% of the sample, which has some 150,000 clones, roughly 77% seen once. The data stem from a study of blood T cell repertoires in COVID-19. Study details: The samples span acute and convalescent COVID-19 from the United States, Italy and Spain. Sample material is recorded as cDNA or gDNA derived from T cells, B-cell-depleted T cells, or PBMCs.

The Seattle patients, enrolled during active infection, were followed longitudinally. This clonotype was obtained from a woman in her seventies with COVID-19, enrolled during active disease. What was sequenced was peripheral blood.

DNA of the CDR3: TGCAGCGTCATAGAGGAACCGGTTGGTGGAAACACCATATATTTT. Residues: CSVIEEPVGGNTIYF. V and J are TRBV29-1 and TRBJ1-3; D gene ambiguous. Deletions cut 6 bases from V and 3 bases from J, with 18 bases between. Germline values: CDR1 SQVTM, CDR2 ANQGSEA. This CDR3 contains 15 residues.